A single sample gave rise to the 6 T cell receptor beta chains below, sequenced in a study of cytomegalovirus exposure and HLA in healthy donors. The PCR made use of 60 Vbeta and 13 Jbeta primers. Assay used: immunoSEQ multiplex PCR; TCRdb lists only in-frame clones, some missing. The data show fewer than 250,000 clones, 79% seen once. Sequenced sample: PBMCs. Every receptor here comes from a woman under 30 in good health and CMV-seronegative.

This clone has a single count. The CDR3 loop is CASSRDRGPNSNQPQHF. CDR3 coding DNA: TGTGCCAGCAGCCGGGACAGGGGCCCAAATAGCAATCAGCCCCAGCATTTT. V is TRBV2 and J is TRBJ1-5, with 10 bases identical to TRBD1. The CDR3 sequence is 17 residues long. The ends lost 6 bases at V and 0 bases at J; junction bases unmatched: 8. CDR1 and CDR2 (germline): SNHLY, FYNNEI.

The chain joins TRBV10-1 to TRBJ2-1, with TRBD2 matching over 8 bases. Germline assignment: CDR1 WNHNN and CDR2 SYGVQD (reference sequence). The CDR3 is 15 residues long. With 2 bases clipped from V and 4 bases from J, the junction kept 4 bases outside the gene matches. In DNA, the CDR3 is TGCGCCAGCAGTGAGAGTAGCGGGGAGTACAATGAGCAGTTCTTC. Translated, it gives CASSESSGEYNEQFF.

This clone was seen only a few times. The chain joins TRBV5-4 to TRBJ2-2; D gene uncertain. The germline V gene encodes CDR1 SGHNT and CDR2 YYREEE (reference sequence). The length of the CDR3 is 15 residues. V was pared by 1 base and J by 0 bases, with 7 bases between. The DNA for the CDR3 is TGTGCCAGCAGCTTGAGACTGGCGAACACCGGGGAGCTGTTTTTT. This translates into CASSLRLANTGELFF.

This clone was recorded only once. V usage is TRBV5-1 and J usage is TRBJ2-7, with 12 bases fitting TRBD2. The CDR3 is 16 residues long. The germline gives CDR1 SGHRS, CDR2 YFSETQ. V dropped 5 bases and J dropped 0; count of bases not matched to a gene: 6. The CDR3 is CASRLAGGPSSYEQYF. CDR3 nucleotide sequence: TGCGCCAGCAGACTAGCGGGAGGCCCTAGCTCCTACGAGCAGTACTTC.

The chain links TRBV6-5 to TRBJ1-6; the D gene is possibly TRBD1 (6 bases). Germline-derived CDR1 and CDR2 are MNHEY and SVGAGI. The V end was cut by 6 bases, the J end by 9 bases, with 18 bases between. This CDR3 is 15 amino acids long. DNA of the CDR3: TGTGCCAGCAGACCTCCACAGGGTCGTGGTTCACCCCTCCACTTT. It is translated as CASRPPQGRGSPLHF.

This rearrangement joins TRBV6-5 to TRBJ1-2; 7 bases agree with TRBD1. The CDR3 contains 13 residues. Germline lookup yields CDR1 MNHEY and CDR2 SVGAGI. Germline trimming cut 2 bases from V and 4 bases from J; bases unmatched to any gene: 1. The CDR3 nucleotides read TGTGCCAGCAGTTACGACAGGGTCTATGGCTACACCTTC. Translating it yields CASSYDRVYGYTF.